One sample yielded the 21 T cell receptor beta chains listed below, sequenced in a study of cytomegalovirus exposure and HLA in healthy donors. Assay used: immunoSEQ multiplex PCR; TCRdb lists only in-frame clones, some missing. The sample includes around 160,000 clones, about 90% of them seen just once. Sequenced sample: PBMCs. These TCRs come from a woman between 18 and 30 years old in good health and CMV-seropositive.

The chain couples TRBV9 to TRBJ2-5; 10 bases agree with TRBD1. V lost 3 bases, J lost 5 bases, and 13 bases stayed unmatched. From germline, CDR1 is SGDLS and CDR2 YYNGEE. The CDR3 loop spans 17 amino acids. The CDR3, as DNA: TGTGCCAGCAGCGCAAACCACCGGGACAGGGGATCGGAGACCCAGTACTTC. The encoded protein is CASSANHRDRGSETQYF.

V gene TRBV18 combines with J gene TRBJ2-7; 13 bases line up with TRBD2. V lost 3 bases, J lost 3 bases, and 5 bases stayed unmatched. The germline gives CDR1 KGHSH, CDR2 LQKENI. CDR3 size: 16 residues. CDR3 loop: CASSPGTSGIIYEQYF. CDR3 DNA sequence: TGTGCCAGCTCACCGGGGACTAGCGGGATTATCTACGAGCAGTACTTC.

V is TRBV19 and J is TRBJ1-5; the match to TRBD1 covers 7 bases. The CDR3 has 15 residues. J lost 1 base, V lost 6 bases, and 6 bases had no gene match. Per the germline V gene, CDR1 is LNHDA and CDR2 is SQIVND (reference sequence). CDR3 DNA: TGTGCCAGTAGACCCTCGGGACAGAGCAATCAGCCCCAGCATTTT. This codes for CASRPSGQSNQPQHF.

The chain is built from TRBV6-1 and TRBJ2-1; 11 bases map to TRBD2. This CDR3 has 16 residues. V lost 3 bases and J lost 7; bases outside the gene matches: 8. Germline V CDR1 and CDR2: MNHNS, SASEGT. CDR3 protein: CASSDLLAGGWNEQFF. Written as DNA, the CDR3 is TGTGCCAGCAGTGATCTCCTAGCGGGGGGTTGGAATGAGCAGTTCTTC.

The chain combines TRBV10-3 with TRBJ2-5; 8 bases are shared with TRBD2. J was trimmed by 10 bases and V by 0 bases; bases with no gene match: 13. The CDR3 loop spans 16 amino acids. CDR1 and CDR2 from the germline V gene are ENHRY and SYGVKD. CDR3 in DNA: TGTGCCATCAGTGAGTCGAGCGGGGGCGCCCTTTTGGACCAGTACTTC. It yields the protein CAISESSGGALLDQYF.

This chain connects TRBV2 to TRBJ2-5; 12 positions agree with TRBD2. This CDR3 has 15 residues. Germline CDR1 is SNHLY and CDR2 is FYNNEI. The ends lost 6 bases at V and 7 bases at J; junction bases unmatched: 9. CDR3 loop: CASSLGLAGPGTQYF. CDR3 nucleotides: TGTGCCAGCAGCCTCGGACTAGCGGGGCCGGGGACCCAGTACTTC.

The chain combines TRBV19 with TRBJ2-4; TRBD1 agrees at 8 bases. V lost 5 bases, J lost 4 bases, and 10 bases stayed unmatched. The CDR3 spans 16 residues. Germline CDR1 LNHDA, CDR2 SQIVND (reference sequence). This CDR3 is CASSSSGTGPKNIQYF. The CDR3 DNA reads as TGTGCCAGTAGTTCATCCGGGACAGGCCCAAAAAACATTCAGTACTTC.

The rearrangement links TRBV19 to TRBJ1-2, with TRBD1 as a possible D gene (6 bases). This CDR3 comprises 13 residues. V was trimmed by 5 bases and J by 8 bases, leaving 15 bases between them. CDR1 and CDR2 from the germline V gene are LNHDA and SQIVND (reference sequence). DNA of the CDR3: TGTGCCAGTAGTGTGAACAGGGCAGGAGGCTACACCTTC. It codes for CASSVNRAGGYTF.

V gene TRBV7-8 combines with J gene TRBJ2-5, with 14 bases identical to TRBD2. Per germline, CDR1 SGHVS and CDR2 FQNEAQ. Unmatched junction bases numbered 8, after V lost 6 bases and J lost 5 bases. This CDR3 region has 16 residues. The CDR3 protein is CASRTGLAGGWETQYF. The CDR3 DNA sequence: TGTGCCAGCAGAACAGGACTAGCGGGAGGATGGGAGACCCAGTACTTC. The entire variable domain, with the rest obtained from reference TRBV7-8 and TRBJ2-5, is as follows: GAGVSQSPRYKVAKRGQDVALRCDPISGHVSLFWYQQALGQGPEFLTYFQNEAQLDKSGLPSDRFFAERPEGSVSTLKIQRTQQEDSAVYLCASRTGLAGGWETQYFGPGTRLLVL.

The chain uses TRBV27 and TRBJ2-7, with 12 bases aligning to TRBD2. The CDR3 covers 19 residues. CDR1 and CDR2 from the germline V gene are MNHEY and SMNVEV (reference sequence). J gave up 0 bases and V 1 base, and 10 bases lay outside the gene matches. This CDR3 reads CASSLFGLAGSVGSYEQYF. CDR3 sequence (DNA): TGTGCCAGCAGTTTATTCGGACTAGCGGGATCAGTGGGCTCCTACGAGCAGTACTTC.

This sequence joins TRBV10-3 and TRBJ2-7, with D possibly TRBD1 on 5 matching bases. The CDR3 contains 14 residues. In germline, CDR1 is ENHRY, CDR2 SYGVKD. V lost 7 bases and J 2 bases, leaving 15 bases between the germline ends. The CDR3 sequence: CAITPRQGAYEQYF. The CDR3 DNA sequence: TGTGCCATCACCCCGCGGCAGGGCGCCTACGAGCAGTACTTC.

The J gene is TRBJ2-6, the V gene TRBV27; tentative D call: TRBD1 (5 bases). CDR3 length equals 16 residues. Germline CDR1 reads MNHEY; CDR2 reads SMNVEV (reference sequence). The V end lost 5 bases, the J end lost 1 base, and 12 bases lay between the germline ends. CDR3 nucleotide sequence: TGTGCCAGCAGTCCCAAGACAGATTCTGGGGCCAACGTCCTGACTTTC. Its translation: CASSPKTDSGANVLTF.

The chain uses TRBV6-1 and TRBJ2-7, with 10 nucleotides matching TRBD1. The CDR3 length is 14 residues. CDR1 is MNHNS, CDR2 SASEGT, per germline. After removal of 6 bases from V and 0 bases from J, the junction contained 2 bases not matched to a gene. CDR3 in amino acids: CASRTGGSSYEQYF. Here the CDR3 DNA reads TGTGCCAGCAGGACAGGGGGCAGCTCCTACGAGCAGTACTTC.

This clone was counted a single time. The V gene is TRBV7-2, the J gene TRBJ2-7; 8 bases agree with TRBD2. V was clipped by 6 bases and J by 2 bases; unmatched bases: 6. The CDR3 totals 14 residues. CDR1 is SGHTA and CDR2 is FQGNSA in the germline V gene. This CDR3 reads CASRIAGTAYEQYF. In DNA form, the CDR3 reads TGTGCCAGCAGGATAGCGGGGACTGCCTACGAGCAGTACTTC.

The V call is TRBV2, the J call TRBJ2-1; 7 bases fit TRBD2. The CDR3 runs to 15 residues. V shed 7 bases and J 0 bases; nucleotides not matched to a gene: 6. Germline loops: CDR1 SNHLY, CDR2 FYNNEI. CDR3 bases: TGTGCCAGCATGACGGGGGGAAGCTCCTACAATGAGCAGTTCTTC. It translates to CASMTGGSSYNEQFF.

The chain carries TRBV18 and TRBJ1-5; D gene unclear. Germline V gene lookup returns CDR1 KGHSH and CDR2 LQKENI. V dropped 3 bases and J dropped 4 bases, with 10 bases sitting between them. This CDR3 region has 14 residues. The DNA of the CDR3 is TGTGCCAGCTCACCGGCCCCACGTAATCAGCCCCAGCATTTT. Translated: CASSPAPRNQPQHF.

The rearrangement uses TRBV11-1 and TRBJ2-7; possibly TRBD2 for D (5 bases). Germline V lookup: CDR1 SGHAT, CDR2 FQDESV (reference sequence). V was shortened by 5 bases and J by 2 bases, with 16 bases between the two germline ends. CDR3 length: 15 residues. The CDR3 nucleotides are TGTGCCAGCAGCCCCACGGGGTTCAGCACCTACGAGCAGTACTTC. Its protein product is CASSPTGFSTYEQYF.

V is TRBV12-5 and J is TRBJ2-7; 8 bases align to TRBD1. CDR1 is LGHNT and CDR2 is FRNRAP in the germline V gene. V gave up 3 bases and J gave up 0 bases; unmatched junction bases: 7. The CDR3 extends over 16 amino acids. This CDR3 is CASGFWTGRSSYEQYF. In DNA, the CDR3 is TGTGCTAGTGGTTTCTGGACAGGGCGAAGCTCCTACGAGCAGTACTTC.

The V call is TRBV29-1, the J call TRBJ1-1; TRBD1 matches 9 bases. There are 15 residues in the CDR3. V shed 6 bases, J shed 1 base, and the junction held 9 bases outside the gene matches. Looked up from germline, CDR1 is SQVTM and CDR2 is ANQGSEA. CDR3 amino acids: CSVPGTGLANTEAFF. CDR3 nucleotides: TGCAGCGTCCCCGGGACAGGGCTTGCGAACACTGAAGCTTTCTTT.

The rearrangement uses TRBV6-5 and TRBJ1-2; TRBD1 matches at 8 bases. CDR1 is MNHEY, CDR2 SVGAGI, per germline. The CDR3 covers 15 residues. Losses at the gene ends were 6 bases for V and 4 bases for J; bases not matched to a gene: 10. CDR3 loop: CASRRPDRGFYGYTF. In DNA form, the CDR3 reads TGTGCCAGCAGGCGACCCGACAGGGGTTTCTATGGCTACACCTTC.

The chain recombines TRBV7-2 with TRBJ2-2; the match to TRBD1 covers 9 bases. The V gene's germline CDR1 is SGHTA and CDR2 FQGNSA. Trimming cost V 5 bases and J 4 bases; bases outside gene matches: 8. CDR3 size: 16 residues. The chain's CDR3 is CASSVGQGRVTGELFF. CDR3 nucleotide sequence: TGTGCCAGCAGCGTGGGACAGGGTAGAGTCACCGGGGAGCTGTTTTTT.